This entry is about one T cell receptor (beta chain). Its recognized antigen is unknown. No base quality information exists; no much larger clone differs at one position. From the cysteine through the phenylalanine, the CDR3 covers 17 amino acids. Only the CDR3 portion is preserved as DNA: 51 bases, with reading frame beginning at the first base. Sequences LGHDT (CDR1) and YNNKEL (CDR2) are obtained from the germline V gene (reference sequence). Trimming takes 4 bases off V and 9 bases off J; junction bases not matched to a gene: 19. The 40 or so donors, aged about 6 to 95 years, were systemically healthy Caucasian individuals from Russia. Approximately 9 milliliters of peripheral blood were collected from each donor into EDTA-treated Vacutainer tubes. Ficoll-Paque density-gradient centrifugation was used to isolate PBMCs, with at least 6 million obtained per sample. Trizol reagent was used to extract total RNA from PBMCs, with at least 6 micrograms per sample. Naive CD45RAhigh/CD27high T cell percentages were measured by flow cytometry on a PBMC aliquot from every donor.

This sample was included in a study of blood T cells in healthy people across ages (dated by TCRdb to the mid-2010s). Study-wide context: In model experiments, roughly one uniquely barcoded TCR beta cDNA molecule per two T cells was captured by template switching. Age-related changes in TCR beta repertoire diversity were measured in the study by deep sequencing normalized with unique cDNA molecular identifiers. The donors were divided into four age groups: young (average around 16 years), middle-aged (approximately 39), aged (around 59) and long-lived (about 80). To avoid experimental bias, donors of different ages were randomly spread across the sequencing lanes. The study analyzed two additional independent replicas of 1 million unique cDNA reads from the same blood draw for two donors, one aged 18 to 30 and one aged 80 or older.

The paper's findings and limits, for the study overall: Observed TCR beta diversity per million T cells fell roughly linearly with age, and a significant reduction was already apparent by age roughly 40. Compared with the aged group, the long-lived group had more naive CD4+ T cells, fewer expanded clones and increased TCR diversity, a pattern suggesting age selection. Bulk unsorted PBMC profiling prevented conclusive comparison of naive and antigen-experienced compartments. Estimates of total diversity from one million sequenced T cells were regarded as lower bounds and underestimates. Because donor CMV infection status was unknown, age-related changes in expanded clonotypes were potentially confounded. Observed TCR beta diversity correlated strongly with the percentage of naive T cells measured by flow cytometry.

The library was produced with 5' RACE. Sequenced using an Illumina HiSeq 2500. A second about 7 to 12 cycle PCR used a sample-barcoded 5' primer and a J-beta primer mix. Each TCR beta cDNA molecule received a unique molecular identifier from a template-switch 5' adaptor carrying 12 random nucleotides. Each sample yielded at least 3 million CDR3-containing paired-end reads. The Mint cDNA synthesis kit, primed by a TRBC-specific oligonucleotide, was used to synthesize first-strand cDNA from all RNA. Following uracil-DNA glycosylase treatment, all cDNA underwent a first 18-cycle PCR with the universal primers M1SS and BC2_uni_R. The original pipeline was this. Normalization of each sample was performed by random selection of 1 million high-quality reads, each carrying a distinct molecular identifier. Reads sharing molecular identifiers were discarded rather than binned into consensus sequences. CDR3 identification, clonotype clustering and error correction used MiTCR with a Q25 quality threshold and the strictest error-elimination algorithm. A nonparametric unseen species model using Euler transformation provided a lower-bound estimate of total TCR beta diversity. The public reads were quality trimmed at Q25 with fastp and then assembled into clones with MiXCR by TCRdb, keeping productive beta chains. One record per CDR3 amino acid sequence lists the most common genes and DNA. TCRdb's processing, not the study's, gives the V and J calls here. The sample records under 1 million distinct CDR3 sequences, more than 40% of which are singletons. The ten largest make up around 21% of the sample.

The specimen sequenced was blood. The sequence came from a man between 60 and 75 years old in good health. The chain couples TRBV3-1 to TRBJ2-5; TRBD2 lines up with 8 middle nucleotides. The CDR3 is CASSPIAWPSGSRAQYF. In nucleotides, the sequence is TGTGCCAGCAGCCCAATCGCCTGGCCTAGCGGGTCCAGGGCCCAGTACTTC.